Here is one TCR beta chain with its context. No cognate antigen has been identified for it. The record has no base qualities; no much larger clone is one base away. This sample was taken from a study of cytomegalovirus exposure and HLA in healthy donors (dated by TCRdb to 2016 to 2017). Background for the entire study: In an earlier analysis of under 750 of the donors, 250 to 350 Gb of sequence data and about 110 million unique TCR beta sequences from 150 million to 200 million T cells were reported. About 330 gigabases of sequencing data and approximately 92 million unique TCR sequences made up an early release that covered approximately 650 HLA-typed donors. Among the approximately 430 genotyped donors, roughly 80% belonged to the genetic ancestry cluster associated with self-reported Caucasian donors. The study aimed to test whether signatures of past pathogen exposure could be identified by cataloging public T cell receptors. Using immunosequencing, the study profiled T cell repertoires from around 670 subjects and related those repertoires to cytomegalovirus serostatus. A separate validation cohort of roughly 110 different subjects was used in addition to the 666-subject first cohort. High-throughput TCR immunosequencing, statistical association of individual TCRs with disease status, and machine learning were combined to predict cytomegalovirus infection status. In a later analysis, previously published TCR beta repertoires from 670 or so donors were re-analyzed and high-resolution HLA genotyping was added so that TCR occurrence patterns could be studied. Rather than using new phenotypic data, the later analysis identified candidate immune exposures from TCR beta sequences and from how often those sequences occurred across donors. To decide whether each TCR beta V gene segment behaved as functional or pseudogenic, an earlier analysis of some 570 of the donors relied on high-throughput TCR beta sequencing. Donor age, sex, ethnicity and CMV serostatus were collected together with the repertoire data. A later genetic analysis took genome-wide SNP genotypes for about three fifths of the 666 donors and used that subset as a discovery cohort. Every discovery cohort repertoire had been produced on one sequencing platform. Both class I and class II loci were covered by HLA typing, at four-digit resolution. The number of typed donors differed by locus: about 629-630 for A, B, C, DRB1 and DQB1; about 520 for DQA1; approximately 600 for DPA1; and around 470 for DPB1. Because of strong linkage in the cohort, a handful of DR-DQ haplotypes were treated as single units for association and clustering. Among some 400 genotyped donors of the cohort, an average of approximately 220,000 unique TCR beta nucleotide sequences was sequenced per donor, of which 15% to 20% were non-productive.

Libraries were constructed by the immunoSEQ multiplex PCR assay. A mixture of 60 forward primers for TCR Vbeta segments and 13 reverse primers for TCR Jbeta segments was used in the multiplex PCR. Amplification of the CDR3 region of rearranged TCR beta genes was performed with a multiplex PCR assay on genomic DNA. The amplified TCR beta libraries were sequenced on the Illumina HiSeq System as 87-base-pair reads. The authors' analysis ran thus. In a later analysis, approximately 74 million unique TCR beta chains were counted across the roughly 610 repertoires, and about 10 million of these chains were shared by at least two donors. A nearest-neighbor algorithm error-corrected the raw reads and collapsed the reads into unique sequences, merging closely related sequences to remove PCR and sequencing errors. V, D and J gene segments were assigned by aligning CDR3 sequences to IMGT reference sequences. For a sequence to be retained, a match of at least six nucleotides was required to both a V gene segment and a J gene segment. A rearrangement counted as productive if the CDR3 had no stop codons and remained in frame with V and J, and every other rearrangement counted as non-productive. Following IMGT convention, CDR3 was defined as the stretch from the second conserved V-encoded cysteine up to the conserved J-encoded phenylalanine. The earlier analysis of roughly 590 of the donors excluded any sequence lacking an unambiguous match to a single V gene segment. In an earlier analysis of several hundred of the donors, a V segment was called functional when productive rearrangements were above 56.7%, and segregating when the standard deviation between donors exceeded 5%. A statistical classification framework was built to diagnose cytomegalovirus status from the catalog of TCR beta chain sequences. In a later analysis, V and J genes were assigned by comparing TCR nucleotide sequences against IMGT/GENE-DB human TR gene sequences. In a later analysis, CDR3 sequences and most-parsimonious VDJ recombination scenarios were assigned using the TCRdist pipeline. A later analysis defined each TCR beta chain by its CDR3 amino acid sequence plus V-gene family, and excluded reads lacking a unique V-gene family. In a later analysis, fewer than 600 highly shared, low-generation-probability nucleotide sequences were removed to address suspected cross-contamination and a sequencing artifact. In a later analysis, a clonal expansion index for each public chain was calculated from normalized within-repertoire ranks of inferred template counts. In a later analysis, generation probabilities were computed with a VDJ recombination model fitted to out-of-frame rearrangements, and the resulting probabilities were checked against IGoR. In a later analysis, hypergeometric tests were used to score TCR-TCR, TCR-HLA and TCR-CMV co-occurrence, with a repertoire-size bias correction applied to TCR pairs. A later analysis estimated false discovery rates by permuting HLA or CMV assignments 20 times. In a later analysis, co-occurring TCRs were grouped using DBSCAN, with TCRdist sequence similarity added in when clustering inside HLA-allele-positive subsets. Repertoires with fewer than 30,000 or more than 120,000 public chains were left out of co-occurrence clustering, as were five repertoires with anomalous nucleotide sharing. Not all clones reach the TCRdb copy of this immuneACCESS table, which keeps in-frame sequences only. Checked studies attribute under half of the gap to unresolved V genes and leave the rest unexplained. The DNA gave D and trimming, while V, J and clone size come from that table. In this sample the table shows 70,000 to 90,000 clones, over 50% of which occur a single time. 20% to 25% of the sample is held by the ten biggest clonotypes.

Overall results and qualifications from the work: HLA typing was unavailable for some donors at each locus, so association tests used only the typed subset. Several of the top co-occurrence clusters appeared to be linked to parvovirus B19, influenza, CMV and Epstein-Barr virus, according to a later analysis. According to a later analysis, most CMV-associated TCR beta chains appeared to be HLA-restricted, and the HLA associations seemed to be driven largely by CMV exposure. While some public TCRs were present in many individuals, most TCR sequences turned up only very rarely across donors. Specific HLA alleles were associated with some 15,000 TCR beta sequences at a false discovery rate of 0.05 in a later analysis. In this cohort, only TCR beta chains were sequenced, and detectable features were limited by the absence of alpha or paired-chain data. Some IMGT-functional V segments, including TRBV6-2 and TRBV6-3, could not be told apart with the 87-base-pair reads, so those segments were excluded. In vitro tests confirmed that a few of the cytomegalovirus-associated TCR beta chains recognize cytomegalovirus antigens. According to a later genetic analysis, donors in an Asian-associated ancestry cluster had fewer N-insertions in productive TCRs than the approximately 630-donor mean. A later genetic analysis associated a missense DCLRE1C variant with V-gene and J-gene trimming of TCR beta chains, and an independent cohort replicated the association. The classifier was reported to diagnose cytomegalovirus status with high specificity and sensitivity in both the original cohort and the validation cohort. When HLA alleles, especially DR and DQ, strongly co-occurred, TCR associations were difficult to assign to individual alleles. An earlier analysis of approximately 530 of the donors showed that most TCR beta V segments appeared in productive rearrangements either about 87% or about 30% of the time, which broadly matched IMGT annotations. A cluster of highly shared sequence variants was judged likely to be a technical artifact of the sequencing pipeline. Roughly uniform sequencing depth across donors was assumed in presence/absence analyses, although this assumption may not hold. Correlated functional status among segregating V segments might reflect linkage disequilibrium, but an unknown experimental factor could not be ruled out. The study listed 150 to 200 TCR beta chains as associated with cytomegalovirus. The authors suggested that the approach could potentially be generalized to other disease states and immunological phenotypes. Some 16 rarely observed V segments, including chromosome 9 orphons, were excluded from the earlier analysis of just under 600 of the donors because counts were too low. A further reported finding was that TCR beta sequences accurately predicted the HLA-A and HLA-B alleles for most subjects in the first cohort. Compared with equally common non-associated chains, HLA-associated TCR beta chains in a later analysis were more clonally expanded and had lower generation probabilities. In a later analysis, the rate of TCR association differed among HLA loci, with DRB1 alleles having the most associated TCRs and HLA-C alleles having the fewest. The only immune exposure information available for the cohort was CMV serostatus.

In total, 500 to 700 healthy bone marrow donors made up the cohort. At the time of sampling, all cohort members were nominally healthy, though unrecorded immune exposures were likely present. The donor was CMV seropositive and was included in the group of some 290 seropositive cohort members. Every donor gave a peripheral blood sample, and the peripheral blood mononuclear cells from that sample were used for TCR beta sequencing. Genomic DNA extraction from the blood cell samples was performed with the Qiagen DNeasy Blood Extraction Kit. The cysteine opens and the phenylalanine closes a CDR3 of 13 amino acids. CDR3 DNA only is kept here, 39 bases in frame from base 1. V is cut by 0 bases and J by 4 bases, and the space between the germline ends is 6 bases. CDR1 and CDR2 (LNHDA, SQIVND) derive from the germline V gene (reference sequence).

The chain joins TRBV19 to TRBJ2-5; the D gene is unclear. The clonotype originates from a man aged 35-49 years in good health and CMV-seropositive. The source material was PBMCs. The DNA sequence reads TGTGCCAGTAGTATAGATTTCGGAGAGACCCAGTACTTC. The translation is CASSIDFGETQYF.